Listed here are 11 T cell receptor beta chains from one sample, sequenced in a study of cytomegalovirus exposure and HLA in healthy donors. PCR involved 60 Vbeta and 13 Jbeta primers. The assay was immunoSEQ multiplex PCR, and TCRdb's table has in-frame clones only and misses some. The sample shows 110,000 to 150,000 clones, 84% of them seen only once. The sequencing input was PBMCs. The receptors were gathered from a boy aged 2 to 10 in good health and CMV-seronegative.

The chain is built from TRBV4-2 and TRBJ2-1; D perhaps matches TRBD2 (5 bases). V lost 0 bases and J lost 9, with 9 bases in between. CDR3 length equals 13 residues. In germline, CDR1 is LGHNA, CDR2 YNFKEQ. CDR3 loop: CASSQDPGCEQFF. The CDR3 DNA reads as TGTGCCAGCAGCCAAGATCCGGGGTGTGAGCAGTTCTTC.

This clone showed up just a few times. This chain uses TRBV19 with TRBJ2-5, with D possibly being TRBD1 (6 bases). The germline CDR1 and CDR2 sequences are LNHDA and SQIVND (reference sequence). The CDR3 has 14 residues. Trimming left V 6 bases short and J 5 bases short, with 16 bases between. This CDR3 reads CASSPTQGWETQYF. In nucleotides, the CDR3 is TGTGCCAGTAGCCCAACCCAGGGGTGGGAGACCCAGTACTTC.

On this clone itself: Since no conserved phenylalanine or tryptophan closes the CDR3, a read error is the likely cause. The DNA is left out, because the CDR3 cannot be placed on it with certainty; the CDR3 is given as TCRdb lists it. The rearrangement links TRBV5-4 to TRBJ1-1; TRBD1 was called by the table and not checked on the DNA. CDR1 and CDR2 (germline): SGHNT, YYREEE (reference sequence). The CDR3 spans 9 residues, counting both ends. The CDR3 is CASSFPGFC.

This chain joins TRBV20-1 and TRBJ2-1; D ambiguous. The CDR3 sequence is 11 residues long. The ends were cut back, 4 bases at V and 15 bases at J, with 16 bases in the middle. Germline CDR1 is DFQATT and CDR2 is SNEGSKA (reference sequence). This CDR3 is CSANSSGFRFF. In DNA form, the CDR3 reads TGCAGTGCTAATTCCTCAGGCTTCAGGTTCTTC.

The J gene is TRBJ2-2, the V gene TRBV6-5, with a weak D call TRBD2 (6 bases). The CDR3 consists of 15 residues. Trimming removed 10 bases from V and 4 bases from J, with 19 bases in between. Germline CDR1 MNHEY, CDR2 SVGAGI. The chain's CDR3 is CAIGRGTDPTGELFF. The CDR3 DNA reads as TGTGCCATCGGTCGGGGGACGGATCCCACCGGGGAGCTGTTTTTT.

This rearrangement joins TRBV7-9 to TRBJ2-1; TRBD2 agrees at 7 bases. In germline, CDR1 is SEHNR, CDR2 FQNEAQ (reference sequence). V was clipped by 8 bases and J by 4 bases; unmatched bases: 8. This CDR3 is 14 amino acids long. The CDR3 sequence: CASVGTTPYNEQFF. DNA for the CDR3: TGTGCCAGCGTAGGGACTACGCCATACAATGAGCAGTTCTTC.

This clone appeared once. The CDR3 sequence: CASSPGDLTEAFF. The CDR3 nucleotides are TGTGCCAGCAGCCCAGGGGACCTCACTGAAGCTTTCTTT. The chain couples TRBV13 to TRBJ1-1, with D possibly TRBD1 on 6 matching bases. The length of the CDR3 is 13 residues. The ends were cut back, 5 bases at V and 4 bases at J, with 11 bases in the middle. The germline V gene has CDR1 PRHDT and CDR2 FYEKMQ (reference sequence).

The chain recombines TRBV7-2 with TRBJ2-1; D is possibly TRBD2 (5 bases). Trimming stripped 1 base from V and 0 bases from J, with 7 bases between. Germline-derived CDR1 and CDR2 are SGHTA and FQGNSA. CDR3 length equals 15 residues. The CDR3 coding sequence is TGTGCCAGCAGCTTAGACGGGAACTCCTACAATGAGCAGTTCTTC. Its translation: CASSLDGNSYNEQFF.

CDR3 bases: TGTGCCAGCAGCTTGGGTTACTTAGCGGCTGAAGCTTTCTTT. This encodes CASSLGYLAAEAFF. The chain couples TRBV7-3 to TRBJ1-1; no clear D. The CDR3 covers 14 residues. The V gene lost 3 bases and the J gene lost 6 bases, with 14 bases spanning the gap. Germline CDR1 is SGHTA and CDR2 is FQGTGA.

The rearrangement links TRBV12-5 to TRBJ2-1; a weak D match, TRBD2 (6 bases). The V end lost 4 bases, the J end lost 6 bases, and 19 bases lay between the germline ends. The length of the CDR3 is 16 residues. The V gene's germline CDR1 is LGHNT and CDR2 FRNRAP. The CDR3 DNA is TGTGCTAGTGGTTCTCACCCGGGACTCCTCCCCAATGAGCAGTTCTTC. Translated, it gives CASGSHPGLLPNEQFF.

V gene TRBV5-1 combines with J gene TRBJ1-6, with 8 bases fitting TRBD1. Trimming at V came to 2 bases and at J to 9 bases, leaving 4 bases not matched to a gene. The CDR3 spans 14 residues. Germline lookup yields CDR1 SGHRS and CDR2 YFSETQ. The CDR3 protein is CASSFRGLGSPLHF. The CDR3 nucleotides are TGCGCCAGCAGCTTCAGGGGGCTAGGTTCACCCCTCCACTTT.